The 23 T cell receptor beta chains below were found in one sample sequenced in a study of CD4+ T cells in melanoma. Profiling relied on immunoSEQ multiplex PCR, and the TCRdb table lists in-frame clones only, not all of them. The data hold over 8,000 clones, with about two thirds observed a single time. Sequencing used tumor tissue. These receptors were collected from a human donor with melanoma.

V and J are TRBV27 and TRBJ1-6; TRBD1 aligns across 8 bases. CDR3 length: 16 amino acids. Trimming cost V 6 bases and J 10 bases; bases outside gene matches: 14. Germline CDR1 MNHEY, CDR2 SMNVEV (reference sequence). In DNA form, the CDR3 reads TGTGCCAGCAGCACGGGATACAGGGGGTTAGGGTCACCCCTCCACTTT. Translating it yields CASSTGYRGLGSPLHF.

In its sample, this clone was seen a few times. The V gene is TRBV11-2, the J gene TRBJ2-5; D call uncertain. Germline values: CDR1 SGHAT, CDR2 FQNNGV. Trimming removed 3 bases from V and 6 bases from J, with 5 bases in between. CDR3 length: 11 residues. This CDR3 reads CASSFLQTQYF. The CDR3 DNA sequence: TGTGCCAGCAGCTTTCTGCAGACCCAGTACTTC.

The chain uses TRBV5-6 and TRBJ2-5, with 9 bases aligning to TRBD2. The length of the CDR3 is 13 residues. Trimming removed 4 bases from V and 4 bases from J; junction bases left unmatched: 2. In germline, CDR1 is SGHDT, CDR2 YYEEEE. The CDR3 DNA sequence: TGTGCCAGCAGCATGGGACTAGCAGAGACCCAGTACTTC. It codes for CASSMGLAETQYF. The entire variable domain, with the rest obtained from reference TRBV5-6 and TRBJ2-5, is as follows: DAGVTQSPTHLIKTRGQQVTLRCSPKSGHDTVSWYQQALGQGPQFIFQYYEEEERQRGNFPDRFSGHQFPNYSSELNVNALLLGDSALYLCASSMGLAETQYFGPGTRLLVL.

The chain is built from TRBV6-6 and TRBJ1-5; D is perhaps TRBD1 (5 bases). The ends were cut back, 6 bases at V and 6 bases at J, with 15 bases in the middle. The CDR3 runs to 14 residues. Germline lookup yields CDR1 MNHNY and CDR2 SVGAGI (reference sequence). The DNA of the CDR3 is TGTGCCAGCAGCCCCTCGGCGGGGACTCAGCCCCAGCATTTT. Encoded protein: CASSPSAGTQPQHF.

This clone was observed once. This chain uses TRBV6-1 with TRBJ1-1, with 10 bases identical to TRBD1. This CDR3 spans 15 amino acids. V shed 5 bases and J 2 bases; nucleotides not matched to a gene: 5. From germline, CDR1 is MNHNS and CDR2 SASEGT. The CDR3 nucleotides read TGTGCCAGCAGTCGACAGGGGGCGAGTAACACTGAAGCTTTCTTT. Protein sequence: CASSRQGASNTEAFF.

This clone was seen more than once but under ten times. This chain connects TRBV27 to TRBJ2-3, with D uncertain. Germline V CDR1 and CDR2: MNHEY, SMNVEV (reference sequence). This CDR3 comprises 13 residues. V was clipped by 0 bases and J by 3 bases, with 4 bases between them. Here the CDR3 DNA reads TGTGCCAGCAGTTTATCGAGGACAGATACGCAGTATTTT. This gives the protein CASSLSRTDTQYF.

This clone turned up a few times. The rearrangement joins TRBV6-5 to TRBJ1-1, with TRBD1 as a possible D gene (5 bases). The CDR3 runs 13 residues. Germline V gene data show CDR1 as MNHEY and CDR2 as SVGAGI. Between the trimmed V and J ends, which lost 1 base and 7 bases, there was a span of 10 bases. This CDR3 is CASSYYQGGEAFF. The CDR3 DNA is TGTGCCAGCAGTTACTACCAGGGAGGTGAAGCTTTCTTT.

About this clone itself: Different DNA sequences within this sample yield the same CDR3. The chain couples TRBV5-1 to TRBJ1-3, with D uncertain. The CDR3 runs to 15 residues. Germline V gene lookup returns CDR1 SGHRS and CDR2 YFSETQ. The V end was cut by 0 bases, the J end by 2 bases, with 9 bases between. CDR3 nucleotide sequence: TGCGCCAGCAGCTTGGTGGGTGTTCCTGGAAACACCATATATTTT. Its protein product is CASSLVGVPGNTIYF.

The chain employs TRBV2 and TRBJ2-7, with a weak D call TRBD2 (7 bases). Trimming took 6 bases from V and 4 from J, leaving 25 bases between them. CDR1 is SNHLY, CDR2 FYNNEI, per germline. The CDR3 is made up of 17 amino acids. The CDR3 nucleotides read TGTGCCAGCAGCCAGGACCCCGTGGGGGGGGCGTCTTACGAGCAGTACTTC. Amino acid sequence: CASSQDPVGGASYEQYF.

The chain joins TRBV4-1 to TRBJ2-3; TRBD1 agrees at 8 bases. This CDR3 comprises 16 residues. Germline CDR1 MGHRA, CDR2 YSYEKL. Germline trimming cut 1 base from V and 3 bases from J; bases unmatched to any gene: 6. The CDR3 bases are TGCGCCAGCAGCCAAGCCTCAGGGGGCGCAACAGATACGCAGTATTTT. Its translation: CASSQASGGATDTQYF.

The chain is built from TRBV10-2 and TRBJ1-2, with 7 bases lining up with TRBD1. The germline V gene encodes CDR1 WSHSY and CDR2 SAAADI. This CDR3 region has 14 residues. V shed 2 bases and J 7 bases; nucleotides not matched to a gene: 7. This CDR3 is CASSETGTELGYTF. CDR3 bases: TGCGCCAGCAGTGAGACCGGGACAGAACTTGGCTACACCTTC.

This clone counts as medium-sized (0.01 to 0.1%). The chain is built from TRBV13 and TRBJ2-7; D might be TRBD1 (5 bases). In germline, CDR1 is PRHDT, CDR2 FYEKMQ (reference sequence). Trimming shortened V by 3 bases and J by 3 bases, and 15 bases separated the two germline ends. CDR3 size: 15 residues. Here the CDR3 reads CASSLGTGIYYEQYF. CDR3 nucleotide sequence: TGTGCCAGCAGCTTGGGAACAGGAATCTACTACGAGCAGTACTTC.

The chain carries TRBV27 and TRBJ1-5, with D maybe TRBD1 (6 bases). Germline assignment: CDR1 MNHEY and CDR2 SMNVEV (reference sequence). The germline V and J ends were trimmed by 8 bases and 4 bases, with 9 bases remaining between them. The CDR3 is 12 amino acids. CDR3 sequence (DNA): TGTGCCAGCGACACAGGGAATCAGCCCCAGCATTTT. Its protein product is CASDTGNQPQHF.

The genes are TRBV30 and TRBJ2-2; D is perhaps TRBD2 (5 bases). CDR1 and CDR2 from the germline V gene are GTSNPN and SVGIG (reference sequence). The CDR3 sequence is 13 residues long. The ends were cut back, 6 bases at V and 6 bases at J, with 14 bases in the middle. The CDR3 coding sequence is TGTGCCTGCCACTACACGAGGGCCGGGGAGCTGTTTTTT. Its translation: CACHYTRAGELFF. Complete variable domain (other parts from reference TRBV30 and TRBJ2-2): SQTIHQWPATLVQPVGSPLSLECTVEGTSNPNLYWYRQAAGRGLQLLFYSVGIGQISSEVPQNLSASRPQDRQFILSSKKLLLSDSGFYLCACHYTRAGELFFGEGSRLTVL.

Only one count was recorded for this clone. The rearrangement uses TRBV2 and TRBJ2-7; maybe TRBD1 (6 bases). Trimming took off 4 bases at V and 2 bases at J, with 9 bases between the two ends. The germline gives CDR1 SNHLY, CDR2 FYNNEI. This CDR3 is 13 amino acids long. CDR3 amino acids: CASSGTAPYEQYF. As DNA, the CDR3 is TGTGCCAGCAGTGGGACAGCCCCCTACGAGCAGTACTTC.

The chain couples TRBV30 to TRBJ2-1; TRBD2 matches at 8 bases. With V trimmed by 8 bases and J by 6 bases, 12 bases remained unmatched. CDR3 length: 14 amino acids. Germline V lookup: CDR1 GTSNPN, CDR2 SVGIG (reference sequence). The CDR3 DNA reads TGTGCCCAGACCCGGGGGGGGGCCGGCAATGAGCAGTTCTTC. Encoded protein: CAQTRGGAGNEQFF.

This clone was observed a single time. The chain links TRBV7-3 to TRBJ2-3; the D gene is possibly TRBD2 (5 bases). Per germline, CDR1 SGHTA and CDR2 FQGTGA. V lost 2 bases to trimming and J lost 6 bases, with 15 bases between them. This CDR3 region has 15 residues. CDR3 residues: CASSLGRVTSDTQYF. The DNA for the CDR3 is TGTGCCAGCAGCTTAGGGAGAGTCACGTCGGATACGCAGTATTTT.

CDR3 residues: CASSLVIPGPGYGYTF. For the CDR3, the DNA is TGTGCCAGCAGCTTAGTAATCCCAGGGCCGGGTTATGGCTACACCTTC. V usage is TRBV7-9 and J usage is TRBJ1-2; maybe TRBD1 (5 bases). V was shortened by 1 base and J by 5 bases, with 17 bases between the two germline ends. The germline CDR1 and CDR2 sequences are SEHNR and FQNEAQ (reference sequence). The CDR3 has 16 residues.

The genes are TRBV13 and TRBJ2-3, with a weak D call TRBD2 (6 bases). The CDR3 is made up of 16 amino acids. Germline V gives CDR1 PRHDT, CDR2 FYEKMQ (reference sequence). The V end was cut by 8 bases, the J end by 6 bases, with 24 bases between. CDR3 nucleotide sequence: TGTGCCAGCCTCCAGAACCAGCGGGCGGGCGGGGATACGCAGTATTTT. This codes for CASLQNQRAGGDTQYF. The variable domain in full, completed from reference TRBV13 and TRBJ2-3, reads AAGVIQSPRHLIKEKRETATLKCYPIPRHDTVYWYQQGPGQDPQFLISFYEKMQSDKGSIPDRFSAQQFSDYHSELNMSSLELGDSALYFCASLQNQRAGGDTQYFGPGTRLTVL.

The table lists this clone with a few counts. This chain uses TRBV5-8 with TRBJ1-2; 10 nucleotides agree with TRBD1. With V trimmed by 4 bases and J by 7 bases, 10 bases remained unmatched. There are 15 residues in the CDR3. The V gene's germline CDR1 is SGHTS and CDR2 YDEGEE. CDR3 loop: CASSPVGQGFGGYTF. CDR3 nucleotides: TGTGCCAGCAGCCCGGTGGGACAGGGGTTCGGTGGCTACACCTTC.

The chain employs TRBV25-1 and TRBJ2-7; 9 bases align to TRBD2. This CDR3 is built from 14 residues. Per the germline V gene, CDR1 is MGHDK and CDR2 is SYGVNS. With V trimmed by 4 bases and J by 2 bases, 3 bases remained unmatched. The CDR3 here is CASSAGTSPYEQYF. Written as DNA, the CDR3 is TGTGCCAGCAGTGCCGGGACTAGCCCCTACGAGCAGTACTTC.

This chain uses TRBV2 with TRBJ1-5; 9 nucleotides line up with TRBD1. The CDR3 loop spans 13 amino acids. Germline V CDR1 and CDR2: SNHLY, FYNNEI. The J segment lost 4 bases and the V segment lost 9 bases, leaving 4 bases of the junction unmatched. The CDR3 bases are TGTGCCAGTCAGGACAGGGGTAATCAGCCCCAGCATTTT. This translates into CASQDRGNQPQHF.

The chain joins TRBV10-3 to TRBJ1-2; D perhaps matches TRBD1 (6 bases). The germline V gene has CDR1 ENHRY and CDR2 SYGVKD. The V end lost 3 bases, the J end lost 7 bases, and 12 bases lay between the germline ends. The CDR3 covers 13 residues. DNA of the CDR3: TGTGCCATCAGTGACAGGGGTAACGCTGGCTACACCTTC. Translation gives CAISDRGNAGYTF.